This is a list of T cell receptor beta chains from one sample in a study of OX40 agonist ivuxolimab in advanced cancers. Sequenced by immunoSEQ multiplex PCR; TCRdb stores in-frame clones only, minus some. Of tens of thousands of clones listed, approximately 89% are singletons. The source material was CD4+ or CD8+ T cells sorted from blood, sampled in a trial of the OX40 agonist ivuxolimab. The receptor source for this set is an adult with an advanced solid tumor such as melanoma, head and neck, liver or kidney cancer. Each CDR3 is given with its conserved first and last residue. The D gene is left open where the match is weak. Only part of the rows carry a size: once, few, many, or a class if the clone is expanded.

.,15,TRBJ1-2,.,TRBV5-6,TGTGCCAGCAGCTTGGCCCCAGGTTTCAACTATGGCTACACCTTC,CASSLAPGFNYGYTF
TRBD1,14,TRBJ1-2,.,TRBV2,TGTGCCAGCCAAGACAGGGTCTCATGGTTGGGCTACACCTTC,CASQDRVSWLGYTF
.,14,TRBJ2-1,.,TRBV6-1,TGTGCCAGCAGTGAATTCCAGGGCGGGCGAGAGCAGTTCTTC,CASSEFQGGREQFF
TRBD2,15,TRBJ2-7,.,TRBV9,TGTGCCAGCAGCCCCCGGACTAGCGGAGCCGGGGAGCAGTACTTC,CASSPRTSGAGEQYF
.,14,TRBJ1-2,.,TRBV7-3,TGTGCCAGCAGCTACGATGAGGGCCAGGGTGGCTACACCTTC,CASSYDEGQGGYTF
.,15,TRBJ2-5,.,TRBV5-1,TGCGCCAGCAGCTCCGGGACTCCCCAGGGGGAGACCCAGTACTTC,CASSSGTPQGETQYF
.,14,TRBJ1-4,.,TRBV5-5,TGTGCCAGCAGCTTGAGCCCGAATGATGAAAAACTGTTTTTT,CASSLSPNDEKLFF
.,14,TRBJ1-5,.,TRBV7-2,TGTGCCAGCAGCCGACACCCCCGCAATCAGCCCCAGCATTTT,CASSRHPRNQPQHF
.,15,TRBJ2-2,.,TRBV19,TGTGCCAGTAGGGTGCCAGGGGGGAGGACCGGGGAGCTGTTTTTT,CASRVPGGRTGELFF
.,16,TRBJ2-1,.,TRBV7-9,TGTGCCAGCAGCTTAGACGCCAGCGGCTCCTACAATGAGCAGTTCTTC,CASSLDASGSYNEQFF
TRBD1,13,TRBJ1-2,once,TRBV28,TGTGCCAGCAGTTTACGGGGACAGTATGGCTACACCTTC,CASSLRGQYGYTF
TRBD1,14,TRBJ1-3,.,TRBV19,TGTGCCAGCGGACAGGGGTACTCTGGAAACACCATATATTTT,CASGQGYSGNTIYF
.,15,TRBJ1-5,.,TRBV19,TGTGCCAGTATGGGGACTGGGGCCATCAATCAGCCCCAGCATTTT,CASMGTGAINQPQHF
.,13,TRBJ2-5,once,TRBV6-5,TGTGCCAGCAGTTACTCTGGGGGAGAGACCCAGTACTTC,CASSYSGGETQYF
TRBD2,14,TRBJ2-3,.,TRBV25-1,TGTGCCAGCAGTACCAGCGGGAAAACAGATACGCAGTATTTT,CASSTSGKTDTQYF
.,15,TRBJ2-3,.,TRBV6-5,TGTGCCAGCAACCCTGGACAGCCCCCGTCCCATACGCAGTATTTT,CASNPGQPPSHTQYF
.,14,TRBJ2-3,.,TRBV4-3,TGCGCCAGCAGCCAAGATTCAGACACAGATACGCAGTATTTT,CASSQDSDTDTQYF
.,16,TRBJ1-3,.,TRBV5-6,TGTGCCAGCAGCAGAAGAGGTTGGACGACCGGAAACACCATATATTTT,CASSRRGWTTGNTIYF